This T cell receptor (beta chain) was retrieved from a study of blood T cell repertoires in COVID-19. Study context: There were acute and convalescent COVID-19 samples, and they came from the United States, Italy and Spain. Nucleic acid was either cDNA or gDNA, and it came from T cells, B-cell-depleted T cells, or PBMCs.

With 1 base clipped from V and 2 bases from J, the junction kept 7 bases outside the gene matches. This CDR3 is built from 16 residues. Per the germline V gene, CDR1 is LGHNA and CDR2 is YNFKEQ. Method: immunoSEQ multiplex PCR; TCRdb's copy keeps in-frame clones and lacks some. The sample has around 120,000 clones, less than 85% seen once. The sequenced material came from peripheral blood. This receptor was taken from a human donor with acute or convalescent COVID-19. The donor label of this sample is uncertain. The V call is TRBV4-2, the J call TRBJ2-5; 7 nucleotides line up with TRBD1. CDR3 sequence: CASSQGGGAGQETQYF. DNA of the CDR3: TGTGCCAGCAGCCAAGGAGGGGGCGCTGGGCAAGAGACCCAGTACTTC.